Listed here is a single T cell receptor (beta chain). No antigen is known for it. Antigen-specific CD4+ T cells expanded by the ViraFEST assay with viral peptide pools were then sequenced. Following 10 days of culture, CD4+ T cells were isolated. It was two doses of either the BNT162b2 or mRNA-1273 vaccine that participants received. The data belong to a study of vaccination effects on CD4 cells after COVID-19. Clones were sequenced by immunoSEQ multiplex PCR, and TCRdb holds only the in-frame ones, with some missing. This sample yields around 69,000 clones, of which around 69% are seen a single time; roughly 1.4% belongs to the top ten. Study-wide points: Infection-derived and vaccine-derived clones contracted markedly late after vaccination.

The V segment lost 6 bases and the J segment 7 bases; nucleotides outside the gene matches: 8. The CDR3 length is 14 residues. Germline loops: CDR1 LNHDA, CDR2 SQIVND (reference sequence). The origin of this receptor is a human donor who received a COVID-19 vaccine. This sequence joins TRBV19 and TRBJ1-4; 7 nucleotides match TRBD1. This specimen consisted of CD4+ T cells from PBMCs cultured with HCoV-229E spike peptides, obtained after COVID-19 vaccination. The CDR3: CASRQQGSGEKLFF. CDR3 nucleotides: TGTGCCAGTAGGCAACAGGGGTCCGGTGAAAAACTGTTTTTT.